These T cell receptor beta chains were read from a single sample in a study of blood T cell repertoires in COVID-19. Libraries were prepared by immunoSEQ multiplex PCR; TCRdb keeps only in-frame clonotypes and omits some of them. The sample holds approximately 110,000 clones, approximately 85% seen once. The sequencing sample was made of peripheral blood. The source is a woman aged 55-70 years with COVID-19, enrolled during active disease. The CDR3 runs from the conserved cysteine through the conserved F or W. Each record gives: V gene, clone size, D gene, J gene, CDR3 protein, CDR3 DNA. The D gene is left open where the match is weak. Expanded clones get a size class; other rows say once, few or many, or leave the size out.

v_call: TRBV30
clone_size: NA
d_call: NA
j_call: TRBJ2-5
cdr3_aa: CAWSENRRETQYF
cdr3_nt: TGTGCCTGGAGCGAAAACAGGAGAGAGACCCAGTACTTC

v_call: TRBV13
clone_size: NA
d_call: NA
j_call: TRBJ1-1
cdr3_aa: CASSLGGEVAFF
cdr3_nt: TGTGCCAGCAGCTTAGGTGGGGAGGTTGCTTTCTTT

v_call: TRBV19
clone_size: NA
d_call: NA
j_call: TRBJ1-3
cdr3_aa: CASSISLRGSGNTIYF
cdr3_nt: TGTGCCAGTAGTATTTCCCTTCGGGGCTCTGGAAACACCATATATTTT

v_call: TRBV2
clone_size: NA
d_call: TRBD1
j_call: TRBJ1-2
cdr3_aa: CASSGQGLYGYTF
cdr3_nt: TGTGCCAGCAGCGGACAGGGACTCTATGGCTACACCTTC

v_call: TRBV6-1
clone_size: once
d_call: TRBD1
j_call: TRBJ1-2
cdr3_aa: CASRGDRTKRDYGYTF
cdr3_nt: TGTGCCAGCCGTGGGGACAGAACAAAACGGGACTATGGCTACACCTTC

v_call: TRBV7-9
clone_size: NA
d_call: TRBD1
j_call: TRBJ1-6
cdr3_aa: CASSDPQGVDSPLHF
cdr3_nt: TGTGCCAGCAGCGACCCACAGGGGGTCGATTCACCCCTCCACTTT

v_call: TRBV12-3/TRBV12-4
clone_size: once
d_call: TRBD1
j_call: TRBJ1-2
cdr3_aa: CASMVTGGDGYTF
cdr3_nt: TGTGCCAGCATGGTGACAGGGGGCGATGGCTACACCTTC

v_call: TRBV5-1
clone_size: few
d_call: TRBD1
j_call: TRBJ1-6
cdr3_aa: CASSLDGTGDSPLHF
cdr3_nt: TGCGCCAGCAGCTTGGACGGGACAGGGGATTCACCCCTCCACTTT

v_call: TRBV30
clone_size: NA
d_call: TRBD1
j_call: TRBJ2-3
cdr3_aa: CARDRESTDTQYF
cdr3_nt: TGTGCCCGGGACAGGGAAAGCACAGATACGCAGTATTTT

v_call: TRBV28
clone_size: NA
d_call: NA
j_call: TRBJ1-2
cdr3_aa: CASSPQAGAIQGYTF
cdr3_nt: TGTGCCAGCAGTCCCCAGGCAGGGGCTATTCAAGGCTACACCTTC

v_call: TRBV23-1
clone_size: NA
d_call: NA
j_call: TRBJ1-6
cdr3_aa: CASSQSEESRNSPLHF
cdr3_nt: TGCGCCAGCAGTCAATCAGAGGAGAGCCGGAATTCACCCCTCCACTTT

v_call: TRBV7-9
clone_size: NA
d_call: TRBD1
j_call: TRBJ2-4
cdr3_aa: CASSLNRGQNVNIQYF
cdr3_nt: TGTGCCAGCAGCTTAAACAGGGGTCAGAATGTAAACATTCAGTACTTC

v_call: TRBV5-1
clone_size: NA
d_call: NA
j_call: TRBJ1-1
cdr3_aa: CASSPQPERRGNTEAFF
cdr3_nt: TGCGCCAGCAGCCCGCAACCCGAACGTCGGGGAAACACTGAAGCTTTCTTT

v_call: TRBV7-6
clone_size: once
d_call: TRBD1
j_call: TRBJ2-1
cdr3_aa: CASSLTNRQGWDEQFF
cdr3_nt: TGTGCCAGCAGCCTTACTAATCGACAGGGGTGGGATGAGCAGTTCTTC

v_call: TRBV6-5
clone_size: few
d_call: TRBD1
j_call: TRBJ1-2
cdr3_aa: CASGRRGNPYGYTF
cdr3_nt: TGTGCCAGCGGACGCAGGGGGAACCCCTATGGCTACACCTTC

v_call: TRBV6-2/TRBV6-3
clone_size: NA
d_call: NA
j_call: TRBJ2-3
cdr3_aa: CASSYSPNTDTQYF
cdr3_nt: TGTGCCAGCAGTTACTCGCCTAACACAGATACGCAGTATTTT

v_call: TRBV6-5
clone_size: once
d_call: TRBD1
j_call: TRBJ2-3
cdr3_aa: CASSYGTGYGTDTQYF
cdr3_nt: TGTGCCAGCAGTTATGGGACAGGGTACGGCACAGATACGCAGTATTTT

v_call: TRBV14
clone_size: NA
d_call: NA
j_call: TRBJ2-7
cdr3_aa: CASSQFAGIFNSYEQYF
cdr3_nt: TGTGCCAGCAGCCAATTTGCAGGCATCTTCAACTCCTACGAGCAGTACTTC

v_call: TRBV7-6
clone_size: NA
d_call: NA
j_call: TRBJ1-1
cdr3_aa: CASSLAGGNTEAFF
cdr3_nt: TGTGCCAGCAGCTTAGCGGGGGGAAACACTGAAGCTTTCTTT

v_call: TRBV5-1
clone_size: NA
d_call: TRBD1
j_call: TRBJ1-6
cdr3_aa: CASSAQGAGSNSPLHF
cdr3_nt: TGCGCCAGCAGCGCACAGGGGGCCGGAAGTAATTCACCCCTCCACTTT

v_call: TRBV15
clone_size: NA
d_call: TRBD1
j_call: TRBJ1-6
cdr3_aa: CATSSFRGDNSPLHF
cdr3_nt: TGTGCCACCAGCAGCTTCAGGGGGGATAATTCACCCCTCCACTTT

v_call: TRBV9
clone_size: NA
d_call: NA
j_call: TRBJ1-2
cdr3_aa: CASKNSYGYTF
cdr3_nt: TGTGCCAGCAAGAACAGCTATGGCTACACCTTC

v_call: TRBV19
clone_size: NA
d_call: TRBD2
j_call: TRBJ2-7
cdr3_aa: CASNPGPGGYEQYF
cdr3_nt: TGTGCCAGTAACCCGGGACCGGGAGGCTACGAGCAGTACTTC

v_call: TRBV7-9
clone_size: NA
d_call: NA
j_call: TRBJ2-5
cdr3_aa: CASSLVESQETQYF
cdr3_nt: TGTGCCAGCAGCTTAGTTGAGAGTCAAGAGACCCAGTACTTC

v_call: TRBV2
clone_size: few
d_call: NA
j_call: TRBJ1-5
cdr3_aa: CASSELWGGDQPQHF
cdr3_nt: TGTGCCAGCAGTGAATTATGGGGAGGGGATCAGCCCCAGCATTTT

v_call: TRBV27
clone_size: NA
d_call: NA
j_call: TRBJ2-2
cdr3_aa: CASSLRARVSQGTGELFF
cdr3_nt: TGTGCCAGCAGTTTAAGGGCCAGGGTGTCTCAGGGCACCGGGGAGCTGTTTTTT

v_call: TRBV5-6
clone_size: NA
d_call: NA
j_call: TRBJ1-1
cdr3_aa: CASSLARYDSVNTEAFF
cdr3_nt: TGTGCCAGCAGCTTGGCCAGGTACGACAGCGTGAACACTGAAGCTTTCTTT

v_call: TRBV3-1/TRBV3-2
clone_size: once
d_call: TRBD2
j_call: TRBJ2-3
cdr3_aa: CASSQDRGLAVTDTQYF
cdr3_nt: TGTGCCAGCAGCCAAGATCGTGGACTAGCGGTCACAGATACGCAGTATTTT

v_call: TRBV2
clone_size: NA
d_call: NA
j_call: TRBJ2-7
cdr3_aa: CASSPGFYEQYF
cdr3_nt: TGTGCCAGCAGTCCAGGGTTCTACGAGCAGTACTTC

v_call: TRBV4-1
clone_size: NA
d_call: NA
j_call: TRBJ1-2
cdr3_aa: CASSQDRGQGSYGYTF
cdr3_nt: TGCGCCAGCAGCCAAGATCGGGGACAAGGGTCGTATGGCTACACCTTC

v_call: TRBV29-1
clone_size: NA
d_call: TRBD1
j_call: TRBJ1-2
cdr3_aa: CSVGVRTGGSVW
cdr3_nt: TGCAGCGTTGGCGTAAGGACAGGGGGCTCCGTCTGG

v_call: TRBV27
clone_size: NA
d_call: TRBD1
j_call: TRBJ1-1
cdr3_aa: CASSLGATGWGNTEAFF
cdr3_nt: TGTGCCAGCAGTTTAGGGGCGACAGGGTGGGGGAACACTGAAGCTTTCTTT

v_call: TRBV4-1
clone_size: NA
d_call: NA
j_call: TRBJ2-1
cdr3_aa: CASSQVANTVEQFF
cdr3_nt: TGCGCCAGCAGCCAAGTTGCGAATACAGTTGAGCAGTTCTTC

v_call: TRBV4-2
clone_size: NA
d_call: NA
j_call: TRBJ2-1
cdr3_aa: CASSQDRGIGGVISDQGFF
cdr3_nt: TGTGCCAGCAGCCAAGATCGGGGGATCGGCGGGGTTATTTCCGACCAGGGGTTCTTC

v_call: TRBV14
clone_size: NA
d_call: NA
j_call: TRBJ1-4
cdr3_aa: CASSQGGKLFF
cdr3_nt: TGTGCCAGCAGCCAAGGCGGAAAACTGTTTTTT

v_call: TRBV5-1
clone_size: NA
d_call: NA
j_call: TRBJ1-1
cdr3_aa: CASNTQENTEAFF
cdr3_nt: TGCGCCAGCAATACACAGGAGAACACTGAAGCTTTCTTT

v_call: TRBV5-1
clone_size: few
d_call: TRBD1
j_call: TRBJ1-5
cdr3_aa: CASSLEGTGNQPQHF
cdr3_nt: TGCGCCAGCAGCCTGGAGGGGACAGGCAATCAGCCCCAGCATTTT

v_call: TRBV30
clone_size: NA
d_call: NA
j_call: TRBJ1-2
cdr3_aa: CASLAGGDSYGYTF
cdr3_nt: TGTGCCTCCCTAGCGGGGGGAGACTCCTATGGCTACACCTTC

v_call: TRBV28
clone_size: once
d_call: TRBD1
j_call: TRBJ2-3
cdr3_aa: CASRNWDRGLSTDTQYF
cdr3_nt: TGTGCCAGCAGGAATTGGGACAGGGGCCTTAGCACAGATACGCAGTATTTT

v_call: TRBV6-4
clone_size: NA
d_call: TRBD1
j_call: TRBJ2-3
cdr3_aa: CASSKTGVGTDTQYF
cdr3_nt: TGTGCCAGCAGTAAGACAGGGGTAGGCACAGATACGCAGTATTTT

v_call: TRBV10-1
clone_size: once
d_call: NA
j_call: TRBJ2-5
cdr3_aa: CASSESYRVETQYF
cdr3_nt: TGCGCCAGCAGTGAGTCGTACAGGGTGGAGACCCAGTACTTC

v_call: TRBV6-2/TRBV6-3
clone_size: NA
d_call: TRBD1
j_call: TRBJ1-2
cdr3_aa: CASSYTGGSSYGYTF
cdr3_nt: TGTGCCAGCAGTTACACAGGGGGAAGCTCCTATGGCTACACCTTC

v_call: TRBV6-5
clone_size: NA
d_call: NA
j_call: TRBJ1-1
cdr3_aa: CASSYLGDDTEAFF
cdr3_nt: TGTGCCAGCAGTTACTTAGGGGATGACACTGAAGCTTTCTTT

v_call: TRBV27
clone_size: NA
d_call: NA
j_call: TRBJ2-1
cdr3_aa: CASSLNYNEQFF
cdr3_nt: TGTGCCAGCAGTCTTAATTACAATGAGCAGTTCTTC

v_call: TRBV11-1
clone_size: once
d_call: NA
j_call: TRBJ2-5
cdr3_aa: CASSANRDQETQYF
cdr3_nt: TGTGCCAGCAGCGCAAACAGGGACCAAGAGACCCAGTACTTC

v_call: TRBV7-8
clone_size: NA
d_call: NA
j_call: TRBJ1-2
cdr3_aa: CASSSSQGRIYGYTF
cdr3_nt: TGTGCCAGCAGCTCATCGCAGGGCCGAATCTATGGCTACACCTTC

v_call: TRBV18
clone_size: NA
d_call: NA
j_call: TRBJ1-1
cdr3_aa: CASSPQFNLQVNTEAFF
cdr3_nt: TGTGCCAGCTCACCACAGTTTAATTTACAGGTGAACACTGAAGCTTTCTTT

v_call: TRBV5-8
clone_size: once
d_call: TRBD1
j_call: TRBJ1-2
cdr3_aa: CASSLGQGWELYGYTF
cdr3_nt: TGTGCCAGCAGCTTGGGACAGGGGTGGGAACTCTATGGCTACACCTTC

v_call: TRBV5-1
clone_size: once
d_call: NA
j_call: TRBJ1-4
cdr3_aa: CASSFSAVTNEKLFF
cdr3_nt: TGCGCCAGCAGCTTCTCGGCGGTGACTAATGAAAAACTGTTTTTT

v_call: TRBV19
clone_size: NA
d_call: TRBD2
j_call: TRBJ2-1
cdr3_aa: CASKSGGDLPEQFF
cdr3_nt: TGTGCCAGTAAGAGCGGGGGGGACCTCCCTGAGCAGTTCTTC

v_call: TRBV7-6
clone_size: NA
d_call: TRBD1
j_call: TRBJ2-1
cdr3_aa: CASSLIPGGAGNEQFF
cdr3_nt: TGTGCCAGCAGCTTAATTCCAGGGGGCGCTGGGAATGAGCAGTTCTTC

v_call: TRBV5-6
clone_size: NA
d_call: NA
j_call: TRBJ2-7
cdr3_aa: CASSFLLDGEQYF
cdr3_nt: TGTGCCAGCAGCTTCCTTCTAGACGGCGAGCAGTACTTC

v_call: TRBV3-1/TRBV3-2
clone_size: NA
d_call: NA
j_call: TRBJ2-5
cdr3_aa: CASRLRETQYF
cdr3_nt: TGTGCCAGCAGACTCCGGGAGACCCAGTACTTC

v_call: TRBV6-1
clone_size: NA
d_call: NA
j_call: TRBJ2-7
cdr3_aa: CASSEAHDSSYEQYF
cdr3_nt: TGTGCCAGCAGTGAAGCGCATGACAGTTCCTACGAGCAGTACTTC